The rows below give T cell receptor beta chains drawn from one sample of a study of shared clonotypes between healthy human individuals. TCRdb's copy holds only in-frame clones and misses some; the assay was immunoSEQ multiplex PCR. The sample lists a few million clones, 90% to 97% occurring once. Material: naive CD4+ T cells sorted from blood. Receptors were obtained from a man younger than 35 in good health. Both conserved end residues are part of each CDR3. D genes are given only for firm matches. The listing skips clone size in some rows; elsewhere it reads once, few, many or a size class.

v_call	j_call	d_call	clone_size	cdr3_nt	cdr3_aa
TRBV6-5	TRBJ1-2	NA	NA	TGTGCCAGCAGTTACCCTTCGGGGGGCGCCTATGGCTACACCTTC	CASSYPSGGAYGYTF
TRBV5-7	TRBJ1-5	NA	NA	TGTGCCAGCAGCTGTTGGCTATCCGGGACCGCGAACAATCAGCCCCAGCATTTT	CASSCWLSGTANNQPQHF
TRBV18	TRBJ2-5	NA	NA	TGTGCCAGCCAGGGACAAGAGACCCAGTACTTC	CASQGQETQYF
TRBV7-2	TRBJ2-1	TRBD1	NA	TGTGCCAGCAGGACACAGGGGGCAAGCAATGAGCAGTTCTTC	CASRTQGASNEQFF
TRBV28	TRBJ2-3	TRBD1	NA	TGTGCCAGCACCACAGGGACAGCCGCCACAGATACGCAGTATTTT	CASTTGTAATDTQYF
TRBV7-3	TRBJ2-3	TRBD2	NA	TGTGCCAGCAGCTTAGGCCGCGGGAGTTCAGATACGCAGTATTTT	CASSLGRGSSDTQYF
TRBV28	TRBJ1-5	NA	NA	TGTGCCAGCAGTTTACGAGTTGGGGGGCCTGGGGGAAATAGCAATCAGCCCCAGCATTTT	CASSLRVGGPGGNSNQPQHF
TRBV11-2	TRBJ1-2	NA	once	TGTGCCAGCAGCTTCACAGCTACCGGTGGCTACACCTTC	CASSFTATGGYTF
TRBV7-9	TRBJ1-6	NA	once	TGTGCCAGCAGCCCGGAAATCCTGGGCCCCCTCCACTTT	CASSPEILGPLHF
TRBV10-3	TRBJ2-5	NA	NA	TGTGCCATCAGTGAGTCTCTCAGCCAAGAGACCCAGTACTTC	CAISESLSQETQYF
TRBV28	TRBJ1-4	NA	NA	TGTGCCAGCAGGGCTGCCGGGACGAATGAAAAACTGTTTTTT	CASRAAGTNEKLFF
TRBV7-2	TRBJ2-7	NA	NA	TGTGCCAGCAGCTTAAACCCCGCCTACGAGCAGTACTTC	CASSLNPAYEQYF
TRBV7-9	TRBJ2-1	NA	once	TGTGCCAGCAGCTTAGAAGGCGTCGGCTACAATGAGCAGTTCTTC	CASSLEGVGYNEQFF
TRBV5-1	TRBJ2-1	TRBD2	once	TGCGCCAGCAGCGGGGGGACTAGCCGATCCTACAATGAGCAGTTCTTC	CASSGGTSRSYNEQFF
TRBV20-1	TRBJ2-5	NA	NA	TGCAGCGCCTCTGATAAGACCCAGTACTTC	CSASDKTQYF
TRBV6-1	TRBJ2-7	NA	once	TGTGCCAGCAGAACAGGGAGAGGGAATTACGAGCAGTACTTC	CASRTGRGNYEQYF
TRBV6-5	TRBJ2-3	TRBD2	NA	TGTGCCAGCACCGAGACGGGGGGGGGAGATACGCAGTATTTT	CASTETGGGDTQYF
TRBV7-9	TRBJ2-3	TRBD1	NA	TGTGCCAGCAGCTTAGGGGGACAGGGGGTGGCGGATACGCAGTATTTT	CASSLGGQGVADTQYF
TRBV11-2	TRBJ1-3	NA	NA	TGTGCCAGCAGCTTAAGGGGCAGTACCAGCTCTGGAAACACCATATATTTT	CASSLRGSTSSGNTIYF
TRBV18	TRBJ2-2	TRBD2	NA	TGTGCCAGCTCACCCAATAGCGGGACGAACACCGGGGAGCTGTTTTTT	CASSPNSGTNTGELFF
TRBV5-1	TRBJ2-7	NA	NA	TGCGCCAGCAGGGGGCAAGGGATGGGCTTCTACGAGCAGTACTTC	CASRGQGMGFYEQYF
TRBV19	TRBJ2-7	NA	NA	TGTGCCAGTAGTATAGCGGCGTGGTACGAGCAGTACTTC	CASSIAAWYEQYF
TRBV6-5	TRBJ2-2	NA	NA	TGTGCCAGCAGCAGCCAAGGGGCCGACACCGGGGAGCTGTTTTTT	CASSSQGADTGELFF
TRBV10-3	TRBJ1-5	NA	NA	TGTGCCATCTCTAGGGACCAGGGGAGCAATCAGCCCCAGCATTTT	CAISRDQGSNQPQHF
TRBV20-1	TRBJ1-2	NA	NA	TGCAGTGCTAGAGTCCGACTAGGCTACACCTTC	CSARVRLGYTF
TRBV6-6	TRBJ1-5	NA	few	TGTGCCAGCAGTTACGGGCAGTTCTATAGCAATCAGCCCCAGCATTTT	CASSYGQFYSNQPQHF
TRBV30	TRBJ2-7	NA	NA	TGTGCCTGGGCGTTAGGTCGTTTGTTAGGCGAAGGTGAGCAGTACTTC	CAWALGRLLGEGEQYF
TRBV7-2	TRBJ2-2	NA	NA	TGTGCCAGCAGCTTAAGCGGGCGGTTACGGGAGCTGTTTTTT	CASSLSGRLRELFF
TRBV2	TRBJ2-5	NA	NA	TGTGCCAGCAGAGCCACCGGCGTCCCCCCAGAGACCCAGTACTTC	CASRATGVPPETQYF
TRBV28	TRBJ1-1	NA	NA	TGTGCCAGCAGTTCGGTCGGTACTGAAGCTTTCTTT	CASSSVGTEAFF
TRBV9	TRBJ2-7	NA	NA	TGTGCCAGCAGCGTAGAGGGGGGCGCTTCCTACGAGCAGTACTTC	CASSVEGGASYEQYF
TRBV7-9	TRBJ1-5	NA	NA	TGTGCCAGCAGCTTAGAAGGGTTTCAGCCCCAGCATTTT	CASSLEGFQPQHF
TRBV25-1	TRBJ1-4	NA	once	TGTGCCAGCAGTGAAGGAATATTTGAAAAACTGTTTTTT	CASSEGIFEKLFF
TRBV5-8	TRBJ2-1	TRBD2	NA	TGTGCCAGCAGCTTACTAGCGGGGGGGCTTACTGAGCAGTTCTTC	CASSLLAGGLTEQFF
TRBV5-4	TRBJ2-3	NA	NA	TGTGCCAGCAGCTTGGGAGGGATCGGCCAGGGGGATACGCAGTATTTT	CASSLGGIGQGDTQYF
TRBV19	TRBJ2-1	NA	NA	TGTGCCAGTCGTGGCGGACAGGCGGGGGACAATGAGCAGTTCTTC	CASRGGQAGDNEQFF
TRBV6-1	TRBJ1-5	NA	NA	TGTGCCAGCAGCCGAGGGCAGTATAGCAATCAGCCCCAGCATTTT	CASSRGQYSNQPQHF
TRBV5-6	TRBJ1-2	NA	NA	TGTGCCAGCAGCAAAGATAGAGGAGCTAACTATGGCTACACCTTC	CASSKDRGANYGYTF
TRBV5-4	TRBJ2-1	NA	NA	TGTGCCAGCAGCTACGACCGAATAGGGCAGTTCTTC	CASSYDRIGQFF
TRBV21-1	TRBJ1-2	NA	NA	TGTGCCAGCAGGACACTCTATGGCTACACCTTC	CASRTLYGYTF
TRBV6-5	TRBJ2-2	NA	NA	TGTGCCAGCAGTTACTCCTGGGTTCCAACCGGGGAGCTGTTTTTT	CASSYSWVPTGELFF
TRBV30	TRBJ2-7	NA	NA	TGTGCCTGGAGCGCGGGACCATACGAGCAGTACTTC	CAWSAGPYEQYF
TRBV9	TRBJ1-6	TRBD1	NA	TGTGCCAGCAGCTCACAGGGGTCACCCCTCCACTTT	CASSSQGSPLHF
TRBV7-8	TRBJ1-1	NA	NA	TGTGCCAGCAGCTTAAACAGGGTTGATGGCACTGAAGCTTTCTTT	CASSLNRVDGTEAFF
TRBV5-1	TRBJ2-3	TRBD2	once	TGCGCCAGTACGACTATGCCCAGCGGGATTGGAGATACGCAGTATTTT	CASTTMPSGIGDTQYF
TRBV7-9	TRBJ1-6	TRBD1	few	TGTGCCAGCAGCTTAGGGGCGGGACAGGGGTATAATTCACCCCTCCACTTT	CASSLGAGQGYNSPLHF
TRBV6-1	TRBJ2-7	NA	NA	TGTGCCAGCAGTGAAGGGTGGCAGATCTACGAGCAGTACTTC	CASSEGWQIYEQYF
TRBV30	TRBJ1-3	NA	NA	TGTGCCTGGAGTGGGGCCCCTAAGGGCACCATATATTTT	CAWSGAPKGTIYF
TRBV6-6	TRBJ2-7	NA	NA	TGTGCCAGCAGCCCCGGACAGTACGAGCAGTACTTC	CASSPGQYEQYF
TRBV10-3	TRBJ2-2	TRBD1	NA	TGTGCCATCAGGATGACAGGGGACACCGGGGAGCTGTTTTTT	CAIRMTGDTGELFF
TRBV5-1	TRBJ2-1	TRBD2	NA	TGCGCCAGCAGCCTAGCGGGTAGCTCCTACAATGAGCAGTTCTTC	CASSLAGSSYNEQFF
TRBV6-6	TRBJ1-6	NA	NA	TGTGCCAGCACCCTGCGGGGCGGCCGGTCACCCCTCCACTTT	CASTLRGGRSPLHF
TRBV7-8	TRBJ1-2	NA	NA	TGTGCCAGCAGCTTAGGGTGGGAAAACTATGGCTACACCTTC	CASSLGWENYGYTF
TRBV5-1	TRBJ2-7	NA	NA	TGCGCCAGCAGCTTGGGGGGTTCAGCGTACGAGCAGTACTTC	CASSLGGSAYEQYF